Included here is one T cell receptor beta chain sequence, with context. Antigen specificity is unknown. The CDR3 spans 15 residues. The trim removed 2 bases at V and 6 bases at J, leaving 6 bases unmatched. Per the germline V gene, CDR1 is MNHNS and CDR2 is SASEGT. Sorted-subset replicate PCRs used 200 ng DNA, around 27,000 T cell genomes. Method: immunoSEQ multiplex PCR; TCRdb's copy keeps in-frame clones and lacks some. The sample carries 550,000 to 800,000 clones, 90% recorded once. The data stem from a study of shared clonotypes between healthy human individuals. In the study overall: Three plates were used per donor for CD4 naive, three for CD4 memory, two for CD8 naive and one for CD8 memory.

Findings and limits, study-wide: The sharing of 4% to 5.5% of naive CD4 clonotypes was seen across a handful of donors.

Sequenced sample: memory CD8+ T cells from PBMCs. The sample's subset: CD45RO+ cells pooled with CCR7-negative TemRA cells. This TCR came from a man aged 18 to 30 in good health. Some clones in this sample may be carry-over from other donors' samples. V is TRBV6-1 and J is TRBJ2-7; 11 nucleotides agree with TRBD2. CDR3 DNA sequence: TGTGCCAGCAGTGAACGTCCCGGGACTAGCGGCGAGCAGTACTTC. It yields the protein CASSERPGTSGEQYF.